One and the same sample provided the 8 T cell receptor beta chains below, sequenced in a study of Graves' ophthalmopathy and Graves' hyperthyroidism. Scientists amplified the TCR beta CDR3 regions from RNA transcripts. The first round was an RT-PCR with HTBI primers, and the second round was a multiplex PCR. TCRdb used MiXCR to reprocess the multiplex PCR reads, holding one entry per CDR3 protein. The sample records about 220,000 distinct CDR3 sequences, 20% to 25% being singletons. Sequencing used peripheral blood. The receptors derive from a woman aged 50 to 60 with Graves' ophthalmopathy.

This clonotype appeared many times. This chain connects TRBV19 to TRBJ1-1; the D is unclear. Germline CDR1 is LNHDA and CDR2 is SQIVND (reference sequence). The CDR3 sequence is 14 residues long. Trimming pared 3 bases from V and 7 bases from J, leaving 15 bases between. The DNA of the CDR3 is TGTGCCAGTAGTATTATCGGCGAGGCGGATGAAGCTTTCTTT. Its protein is CASSIIGEADEAFF.

A few counts support this clonotype. The V gene is TRBV4-2, the J gene TRBJ2-7; D possibly corresponds to TRBD2 (6 bases). The germline V and J ends were trimmed by 2 bases and 2 bases, with 19 bases remaining between them. CDR3 length: 17 residues. Germline V CDR1 and CDR2: LGHNA, YNFKEQ. The CDR3 region has the DNA TGTGCCAGCAGCCAAAATCTTGGTTTAGCGGTAACCTACGAGCAGTACTTC. Translation gives CASSQNLGLAVTYEQYF.

This chain uses TRBV5-1 with TRBJ2-7; TRBD1 agrees at 10 bases. The CDR3 has 15 amino acids. The J segment lost 6 bases and the V segment lost 3 bases, leaving 9 bases of the junction unmatched. Germline V gene data show CDR1 as SGHRS and CDR2 as YFSETQ. DNA for the CDR3: TGCGCCAGCAGCTGGATTGGGACAGGGGAACTCGAGCAGTACTTC. Amino acid sequence: CASSWIGTGELEQYF. Full variable domain (outside the CDR3, taken from reference TRBV5-1 and TRBJ2-7): KAGVTQTPRYLIKTRGQQVTLSCSPISGHRSVSWYQQTPGQGLQFLFEYFSETQRNKGNFPGRFSGRQFSNSRSEMNVSTLELGDSALYLCASSWIGTGELEQYFGPGTRLTVT.

This clonotype came up many times. J is TRBJ2-5 and V is TRBV9; TRBD2 agrees at 11 bases. There are 17 residues in the CDR3. J was trimmed by 0 bases and V by 0 bases; bases with no gene match: 4. The germline V gene has CDR1 SGDLS and CDR2 YYNGEE. Here the CDR3 DNA reads TGTGCCAGCAGCGTAGGGTCGACTAGCGGGAACCAAGAGACCCAGTACTTC. Residues: CASSVGSTSGNQETQYF.

A word on this clonotype: Lacking the conserved final phenylalanine or tryptophan, this CDR3 likely reflects a read error. No DNA is shown, since the ends of the CDR3 on it are uncertain; the CDR3 is the one TCRdb lists. The gene calls are TRBV27 and TRBJ2-7; TRBD1 reflects the table's D call only, with no check against the DNA. The CDR3 is made up of 16 amino acids, end residues included. Germline loops: CDR1 MNHEY, CDR2 SMNVEV (reference sequence). The CDR3 region is CASSFRLPGNYYEQHL.

Many counts were recorded for this clonotype. The CDR3 spells CASSSTDRDNIQYF. The CDR3 bases are TGTGCCAGCAGCTCGACGGACCGAGATAACATTCAGTACTTC. V gene TRBV7-8 combines with J gene TRBJ2-4, with unresolved D. From germline, CDR1 is SGHVS and CDR2 FQNEAQ. V was pared by 4 bases and J by 7 bases, with 14 bases between. The CDR3 has 14 residues.

The table lists this clonotype with a few counts. This chain joins TRBV12-3 or TRBV12-4 and TRBJ2-5; a weak D match, TRBD1 (5 bases). The CDR3 loop spans 15 amino acids. V lost 6 bases and J lost 5, with 19 bases in between. CDR3 in amino acids: CASSVRGQGTETQYF. CDR3 sequence (DNA): TGTGCCAGCAGCGTGCGTGGGCAGGGAACCGAGACCCAGTACTTC.

This clonotype was counted ten times or more. This sequence joins TRBV10-3 and TRBJ2-7; D could derive from TRBD1 or TRBD2 (5 bases each). The CDR3 spans 13 residues. V dropped 10 bases and J dropped 6 bases, with 19 bases sitting between them. Germline V CDR1 and CDR2: ENHRY, SYGVKD. The DNA for the CDR3 is TGTGCCACGACTACGGGACCCACATCCGAGCAGTACTTC. As protein: CATTTGPTSEQYF.